Listed here are 27 T cell receptor beta chains from one sample, sequenced in a study of blood T cells in healthy people across ages. A sample-barcoded 5' primer and a J-beta primer mix were used in a second PCR of about 6 to 11 cycles. One entry per CDR3 protein results from TCRdb running MiXCR on the 5' RACE reads. The repertoire has under 2 million distinct CDR3 sequences, roughly 32% of them found once; the top ten carry about 10%. Specimen: blood. All receptors come from a woman in her 30s in good health.

The chain carries TRBV20-1 and TRBJ1-1; D remains ambiguous. The CDR3 runs to 13 residues. CDR1 and CDR2 from the germline V gene are DFQATT and SNEGSKA (reference sequence). V was pared by 2 bases and J by 2 bases, with 9 bases between. CDR3 loop: CSARNILNTEAFF. In DNA form, the CDR3 reads TGCAGTGCTAGAAATATACTAAACACTGAAGCTTTCTTT.

The chain recombines TRBV6-1 with TRBJ2-7; the match to TRBD1 covers 8 bases. The CDR3 has 14 amino acids. Germline CDR1 MNHNS, CDR2 SASEGT. Unmatched junction bases numbered 5, after V lost 4 bases and J lost 3 bases. Here the CDR3 reads CASSAGQGYYEQYF. The DNA of the CDR3 is TGTGCCAGCAGTGCTGGACAGGGTTACTACGAGCAGTACTTC.

The chain has TRBV12-3 or TRBV12-4 and TRBJ1-2; D ambiguous. The ends were cut back, 0 bases at V and 5 bases at J, with 10 bases in the middle. The CDR3 is made up of 14 amino acids. In DNA, the CDR3 is TGTGCCAGCAGTTTAGCGCCCCAAGGGTATGGCTACACCTTC. It specifies CASSLAPQGYGYTF.

As for this clonotype: At one end, the junction sequence differs from germline, possibly due to a read error. The chain is built from TRBV5-1 and TRBJ2-1; tentative D call: TRBD2 (6 bases). Germline CDR1 and CDR2: SGHRS and YFSETQ. The CDR3 is 16 amino acids. The CDR3 DNA is TGCGCCGGCAGCTTGGTGCGGGGTAGCTCCTACAATGAGCAGTTCTTC. The encoded protein is CAGSLVRGSSYNEQFF.

This clonotype occurred a few times. The chain couples TRBV7-2 to TRBJ2-1; 7 bases are shared with TRBD2. This CDR3 has 15 residues. In germline, CDR1 is SGHTA, CDR2 FQGNSA. V trimming: 1 base; J trimming: 4 bases; junction bases outside the gene matches: 4. The CDR3 bases are TGTGCCAGCAGCTTAGAGGGCGGGAGATACAATGAGCAGTTCTTC. It yields the protein CASSLEGGRYNEQFF.

This clonotype was detected a few times. This sequence joins TRBV7-9 and TRBJ2-1, with D unclear. This CDR3 comprises 14 residues. Germline CDR1 reads SEHNR; CDR2 reads FQNEAQ (reference sequence). V was cut by 4 bases and J by 7 bases, with 14 bases left in between. The CDR3: CASSWWPGSNEQFF. The DNA of the CDR3 is TGTGCCAGCAGCTGGTGGCCGGGTTCTAATGAGCAGTTCTTC.

This clonotype has a handful of counts. This sequence joins TRBV4-1 and TRBJ2-7, with TRBD2 identical over 9 bases. The CDR3 is 15 residues long. The germline V gene encodes CDR1 MGHRA and CDR2 YSYEKL. The junction had 5 bases not matched to a gene; V was cut back by 0 bases and J by 5 bases. CDR3 nucleotide sequence: TGCGCCAGCAGCCAAGATTGGCTAGCGGGGAACGAGCAGTACTTC. It yields the protein CASSQDWLAGNEQYF.

The chain carries TRBV9 and TRBJ2-3; D assignment may be TRBD1 or TRBD2 (6 bases each). This CDR3 spans 15 amino acids. V lost 0 bases and J 1 base, leaving 9 bases between the germline ends. CDR1 is SGDLS, CDR2 YYNGEE, per germline. The CDR3 DNA is TGTGCCAGCAGCGTAGAGGGGGAGGGCACAGATACGCAGTATTTT. Protein sequence: CASSVEGEGTDTQYF.

As concerns this clonotype: A much larger clone is a single base away; this may be a read error. The chain joins TRBV3-1 to TRBJ2-7; D not resolved. Deletions cut 3 bases from V and 5 bases from J, with 11 bases between. Germline V gives CDR1 LGHDT, CDR2 YNNKEL (reference sequence). The CDR3 runs to 13 residues. In DNA, the CDR3 is TGTGCCAGCAGCCATTCCGTGGGCCACGAGCAGTACTTC. It yields the protein CASSHSVGHEQYF.

The gene calls are TRBV5-1 and TRBJ1-2, with D possibly being TRBD1 (5 bases). Deletions cut 4 bases from V and 4 bases from J, with 17 bases between. Germline CDR1 reads SGHRS; CDR2 reads YFSETQ. The CDR3 length is 15 residues. The CDR3 sequence: CASSPQASGGYGYTF. CDR3 nucleotides: TGCGCCAGCAGCCCCCAGGCCAGCGGGGGCTATGGCTACACCTTC.

The CDR3 protein is CASRRVVGPYEQYF. The CDR3 DNA reads TGTGCCAGTAGGCGGGTCGTGGGTCCATACGAGCAGTACTTC. This chain connects TRBV19 to TRBJ2-7, with D perhaps matching TRBD2 (5 bases). Trimming shortened V by 6 bases and J by 4 bases, and 16 bases separated the two germline ends. The length of the CDR3 is 14 residues. In germline, CDR1 is LNHDA, CDR2 SQIVND (reference sequence).

The chain recombines TRBV30 with TRBJ1-2; 9 bases fit TRBD1. The CDR3 covers 13 residues. Per the germline V gene, CDR1 is GTSNPN and CDR2 is SVGIG (reference sequence). V trimming: 1 base; J trimming: 8 bases; junction bases outside the gene matches: 5. CDR3 protein: CAWSGQGEGGYTF. The DNA for the CDR3 is TGTGCCTGGAGTGGACAGGGGGAGGGGGGCTACACCTTC.

Regarding this clonotype: This may be a read error, as it is one base from a much larger clone. The chain carries TRBV24-1 and TRBJ2-5, with a tentative D call TRBD2 (5 bases). The ends were cut back, 7 bases at V and 5 bases at J, with 16 bases in the middle. CDR3 length equals 14 residues. Germline CDR1 reads KGHDR; CDR2 reads SFDVKD. The CDR3 loop is CATRDPGLGETQYF. CDR3 DNA sequence: TGTGCCACCAGGGATCCCGGACTCGGGGAGACCCAGTACTTC.

This rearrangement joins TRBV3-1 to TRBJ1-2; the match to TRBD1 covers 7 bases. The CDR3 length is 13 residues. Trimming took 2 bases from V and 6 from J; bases not matched to a gene: 3. Germline CDR1 is LGHDT and CDR2 is YNNKEL (reference sequence). The CDR3: CASSQRDSHGYTF. As DNA, the CDR3 is TGTGCCAGCAGCCAAAGGGACAGCCATGGCTACACCTTC.

There are a few counts of this clonotype. The junction departs from germline at one end; a sequencing error may be responsible. This chain uses TRBV4-1 with TRBJ1-2; D possibly corresponds to TRBD1 (6 bases). This CDR3 region has 15 residues. Germline CDR1 and CDR2: MGHRA and YSYEKL. CDR3 amino acids: CASSLRTTGNYGHTF. DNA of the CDR3: TGCGCCAGCAGCCTCCGAACGACAGGCAACTATGGCCACACCTTC.

V is TRBV5-6 and J is TRBJ2-6; D might be TRBD1 or TRBD2, each matching 6 bases. Germline V gene sequence: CDR1 SGHDT, CDR2 YYEEEE. V gave up 6 bases and J gave up 2 bases, with 18 bases separating them. The CDR3 has 17 amino acids. The DNA of the CDR3 is TGTGCCAGCAAATTGGGGGGCGCGGTGCCTGGGGCCAACGTCCTGACTTTC. Translation gives CASKLGGAVPGANVLTF.

The chain uses TRBV20-1 and TRBJ2-1; weak D call: TRBD2 (5 bases). The germline V and J ends were trimmed by 6 bases and 8 bases, with 20 bases remaining between them. The CDR3 runs 14 residues. In germline, CDR1 is DFQATT, CDR2 SNEGSKA (reference sequence). CDR3 in amino acids: CSAPGTGLKDEQFF. The CDR3 bases are TGCAGTGCCCCGGGAACGGGGTTAAAGGATGAGCAGTTCTTC.

A few counts support this clonotype. The rearrangement uses TRBV9 and TRBJ2-7, with D possibly being TRBD1 (6 bases). Germline V gene data show CDR1 as SGDLS and CDR2 as YYNGEE. The CDR3 has 14 residues. V was cut by 5 bases and J by 6 bases, with 18 bases left in between. CDR3 in amino acids: CASRADSALGEQYF. The CDR3 nucleotides are TGTGCCAGCAGAGCGGACAGTGCTTTAGGCGAGCAGTACTTC.

This clonotype occurred a few times. The CDR3 DNA reads TGTGCCAGCAGCTCTACTAGTAGGGGCAAAAACATTCAGTACTTC. Translating it yields CASSSTSRGKNIQYF. The rearrangement links TRBV6-5 to TRBJ2-4; TRBD1 or TRBD2 may be the D gene (5 bases each). Germline CDR1 and CDR2: MNHEY and SVGAGI. V shed 6 bases and J shed 3 bases, with 15 bases lying between them. The CDR3 is 15 residues long.

In its sample, this clonotype was seen a few times. CDR3 loop: CASSRFLAESYNEQFF. Here the CDR3 DNA reads TGCGCCAGCAGCCGTTTCCTAGCGGAGTCCTACAATGAGCAGTTCTTC. The J gene is TRBJ2-1, the V gene TRBV4-1; 7 bases match TRBD2. Germline trimming cut 4 bases from V and 1 base from J; bases unmatched to any gene: 7. This CDR3 region has 16 residues. Germline V gene lookup returns CDR1 MGHRA and CDR2 YSYEKL.

This clonotype has at least ten counts. The rearrangement links TRBV5-1 to TRBJ2-7; D tentatively reads TRBD1 or TRBD2 (5 bases each). Germline V CDR1 and CDR2: SGHRS, YFSETQ. The CDR3 consists of 14 residues. V was pared by 1 base and J by 0 bases, with 8 bases between. CDR3 nucleotides: TGCGCCAGCAGCTTGAAGGGGAGCTCCTACGAGCAGTACTTC. Its translation: CASSLKGSSYEQYF.

This chain links TRBV29-1 with TRBJ1-4; the D is unclear. CDR3 size: 15 residues. V shed 5 bases and J shed 0 bases, with 13 bases lying between them. Germline V gives CDR1 SQVTM, CDR2 ANQGSEA. The CDR3 nucleotides read TGCAGCGTTAAATCGTTGGCAGCAACTAATGAAAAACTGTTTTTT. Its translation is CSVKSLAATNEKLFF.

Here the CDR3 DNA reads TGCGCCAGCAGCTACGGACTAGCGGATCGCACAGATACGCAGTATTTT. It translates to CASSYGLADRTDTQYF. This sequence joins TRBV5-1 and TRBJ2-3; the match to TRBD2 covers 10 bases. J gave up 1 base and V 3 bases, and 5 bases lay outside the gene matches. Germline values: CDR1 SGHRS, CDR2 YFSETQ. The CDR3 loop spans 16 amino acids.

The V and J genes are TRBV11-2 and TRBJ2-1; D tentatively fits TRBD1 or TRBD2 (7 bases each). CDR3 size: 15 residues. Trimming took off 2 bases at V and 9 bases at J, with 17 bases between the two ends. In germline, CDR1 is SGHAT, CDR2 FQNNGV. The CDR3: CASSLSGGGEGEQFF. The CDR3 bases are TGTGCCAGCAGCTTATCAGGGGGGGGCGAAGGTGAGCAGTTCTTC.

V usage is TRBV7-9 and J usage is TRBJ1-4; TRBD1 might be the D (6 bases). V dropped 6 bases and J dropped 0 bases, with 11 bases sitting between them. The CDR3 runs to 15 residues. Per the germline V gene, CDR1 is SEHNR and CDR2 is FQNEAQ (reference sequence). The CDR3 sequence is CASSQQGPTNEKLFF. Written as DNA, the CDR3 is TGTGCCAGCAGTCAACAGGGACCAACTAATGAAAAACTGTTTTTT.

Only a few counts were recorded for this clonotype. Written as DNA, the CDR3 is TGCAGTGCTAGAGTATGGGGTTCCTACGAGCAGTACTTC. Translating it yields CSARVWGSYEQYF. The chain carries TRBV20-1 and TRBJ2-7, with no clear D. Between the trimmed V and J ends, which lost 1 base and 1 base, there was a span of 8 bases. The CDR3 sequence is 13 residues long. CDR1 is DFQATT, CDR2 SNEGSKA, per germline (reference sequence).

This clonotype has more than one count but fewer than ten. The genes are TRBV5-1 and TRBJ2-5, with D maybe TRBD1 (7 bases). CDR1 and CDR2 (germline): SGHRS, YFSETQ. V shed 0 bases and J shed 7 bases, with 10 bases lying between them. The CDR3 has 13 amino acids. CDR3 bases: TGCGCCAGCAGCTTGGACCAGGGGGGGACCCAGTACTTC. Translation gives CASSLDQGGTQYF.